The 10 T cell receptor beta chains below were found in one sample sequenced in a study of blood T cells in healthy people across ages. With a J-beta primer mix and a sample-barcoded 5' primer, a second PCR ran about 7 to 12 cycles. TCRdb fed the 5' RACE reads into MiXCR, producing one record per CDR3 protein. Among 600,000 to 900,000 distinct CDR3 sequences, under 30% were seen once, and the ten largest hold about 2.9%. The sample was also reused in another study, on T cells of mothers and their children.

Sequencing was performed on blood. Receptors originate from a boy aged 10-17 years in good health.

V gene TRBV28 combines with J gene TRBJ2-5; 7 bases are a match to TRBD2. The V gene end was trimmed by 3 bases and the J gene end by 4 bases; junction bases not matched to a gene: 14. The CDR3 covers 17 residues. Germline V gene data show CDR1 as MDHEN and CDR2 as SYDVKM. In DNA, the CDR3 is TGTGCCAGCAGTTTTCCCCCGGGTGCGGGGGTTGGAGAGACCCAGTACTTC. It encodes CASSFPPGAGVGETQYF.

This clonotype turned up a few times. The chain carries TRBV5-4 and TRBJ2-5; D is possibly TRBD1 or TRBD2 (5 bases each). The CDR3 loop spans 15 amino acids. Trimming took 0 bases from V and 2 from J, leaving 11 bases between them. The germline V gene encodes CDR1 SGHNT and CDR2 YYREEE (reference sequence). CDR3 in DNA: TGTGCCAGCAGCTTGGCCGGGGCAATGCAAGAGACCCAGTACTTC. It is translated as CASSLAGAMQETQYF.

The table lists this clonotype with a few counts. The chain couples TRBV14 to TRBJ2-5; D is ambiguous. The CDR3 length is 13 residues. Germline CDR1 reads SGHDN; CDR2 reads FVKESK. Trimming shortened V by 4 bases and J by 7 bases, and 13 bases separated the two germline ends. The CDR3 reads CASSRARLGTQYF. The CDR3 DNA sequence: TGTGCCAGCAGCCGCGCCAGGTTAGGGACCCAGTACTTC. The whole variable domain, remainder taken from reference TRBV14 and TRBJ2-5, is EAGVTQFPSHSVIEKGQTVTLRCDPISGHDNLYWYRRVMGKEIKFLLHFVKESKQDESGMPNNRFLAERTGGTYSTLKVQPAELEDSGVYFCASSRARLGTQYFGPGTRLLVL.

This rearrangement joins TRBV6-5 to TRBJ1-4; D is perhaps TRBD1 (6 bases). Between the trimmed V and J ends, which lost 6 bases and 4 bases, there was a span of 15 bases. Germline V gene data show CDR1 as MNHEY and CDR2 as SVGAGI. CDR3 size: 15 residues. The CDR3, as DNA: TGTGCCAGCAGCCCCGGGGGGGCCAGTAATGAAAAACTGTTTTTT. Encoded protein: CASSPGGASNEKLFF.

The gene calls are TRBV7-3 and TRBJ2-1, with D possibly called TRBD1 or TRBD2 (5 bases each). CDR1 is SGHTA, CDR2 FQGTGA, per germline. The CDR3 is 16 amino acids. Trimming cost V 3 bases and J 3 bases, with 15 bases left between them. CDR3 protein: CASSFQGAPYYNEQFF. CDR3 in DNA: TGTGCCAGCAGCTTCCAGGGAGCCCCCTACTACAATGAGCAGTTCTTC.

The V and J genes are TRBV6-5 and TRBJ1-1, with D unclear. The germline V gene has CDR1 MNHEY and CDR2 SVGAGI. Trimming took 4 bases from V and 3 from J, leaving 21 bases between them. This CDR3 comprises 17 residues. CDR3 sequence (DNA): TGTGCCAGCAGTTCCCCCCGCAGTCCGGAAAGGGACACTGAAGCTTTCTTT. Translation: CASSSPRSPERDTEAFF.

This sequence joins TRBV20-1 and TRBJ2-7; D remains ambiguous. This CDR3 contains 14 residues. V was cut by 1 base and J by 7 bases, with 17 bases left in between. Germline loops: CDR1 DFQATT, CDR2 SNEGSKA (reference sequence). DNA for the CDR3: TGCAGTGCTAGAGCCCGACTTATCCTGGGAGAGCAGTACTTC. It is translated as CSARARLILGEQYF.

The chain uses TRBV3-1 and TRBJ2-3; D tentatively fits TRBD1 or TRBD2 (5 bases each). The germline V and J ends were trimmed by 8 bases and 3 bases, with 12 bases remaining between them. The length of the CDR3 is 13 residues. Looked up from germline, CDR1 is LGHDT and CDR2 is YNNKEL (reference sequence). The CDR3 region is CASAGTSTDTQYF. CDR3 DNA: TGTGCCAGCGCCGGGACCTCGACAGATACGCAGTATTTT.

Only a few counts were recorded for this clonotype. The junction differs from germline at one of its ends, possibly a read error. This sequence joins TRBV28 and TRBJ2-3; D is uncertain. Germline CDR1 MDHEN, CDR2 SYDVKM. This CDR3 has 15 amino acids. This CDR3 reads CAGSPSVGRTDTQYF. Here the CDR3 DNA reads TGTGCCGGCAGTCCGTCGGTAGGGCGAACAGATACGCAGTATTTT.

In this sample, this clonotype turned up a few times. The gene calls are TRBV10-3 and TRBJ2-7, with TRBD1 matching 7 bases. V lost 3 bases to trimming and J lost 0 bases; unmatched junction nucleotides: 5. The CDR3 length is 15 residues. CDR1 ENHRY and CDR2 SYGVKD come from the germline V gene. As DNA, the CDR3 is TGTGCCATCAGTGAATCTGACAGGGTCTCCTACGAGCAGTACTTC. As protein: CAISESDRVSYEQYF.